These 32 T cell receptor beta chains were sequenced from one sample in a study of T cell responses to AZD1222 COVID-19 vaccine. Using immunoSEQ multiplex PCR, the repertoire was profiled, and TCRdb retains in-frame clones only, with some absent. The sample shows roughly 160,000 clones, 80% to 90% of them seen only once. Sequenced here: peripheral blood, sampled on day 0 of AZD1222 vaccination. All receptors derive from an adult in good health.

V and J are TRBV29-1 and TRBJ1-2; possibly TRBD1 for D (5 bases). V was trimmed by 6 bases and J by 4 bases, leaving 12 bases between them. CDR1 SQVTM and CDR2 ANQGSEA come from the germline V gene. This CDR3 contains 12 residues. CDR3 DNA sequence: TGCAGCGTCCACGACAGTCGCTATGGCTACACCTTC. Translation: CSVHDSRYGYTF. The entire variable domain, with the rest obtained from reference TRBV29-1 and TRBJ1-2, is as follows: SAVISQKPSRDICQRGTSLTIQCQVDSQVTMMFWYRQQPGQSLTLIATANQGSEATYESGFVIDKFPISRPNLTFSTLTVSNMSPEDSSIYLCSVHDSRYGYTFGSGTRLTVV.

The rearrangement joins TRBV29-1 to TRBJ1-5; TRBD1 aligns across 8 bases. The germline CDR1 and CDR2 sequences are SQVTM and ANQGSEA. The ends lost 6 bases at V and 2 bases at J; junction bases unmatched: 6. The CDR3 has 14 residues. The CDR3 DNA is TGCAGCGTCCGCGGACAGGGAGGCAATCAGCCCCAGCATTTT. Protein sequence: CSVRGQGGNQPQHF.

The chain uses TRBV21-1 and TRBJ2-5; no DNA check was done on the table's D call, TRBD2. TRBV21-1 is termed a pseudogene. The CDR3 contains 15 residues. The CDR3 loop reads CASRNTSGVQETQYF. Here the CDR3 DNA reads TGTGCCAGCAGGAATACTAGCGGGGTTCAAGAGACCCAGTACTTC.

This chain joins TRBV12-3 or TRBV12-4 and TRBJ2-5; 9 nucleotides align to TRBD1. The CDR3 is 13 amino acids. The ends lost 6 bases at V and 8 bases at J; junction bases unmatched: 7. The DNA of the CDR3 is TGTGCCAGCAGCCAGACAGGGGGAAGTACCCAGTACTTC. The encoded protein is CASSQTGGSTQYF.

The chain couples TRBV28 to TRBJ2-2; 9 nucleotides align to TRBD2. The CDR3 spans 15 residues. CDR1 is MDHEN, CDR2 SYDVKM, per germline. After removal of 3 bases from V and 3 bases from J, the junction contained 2 bases not matched to a gene. The CDR3: CASSLTSGYTGELFF. CDR3 coding DNA: TGTGCCAGCAGTTTGACTAGCGGCTACACCGGGGAGCTGTTTTTT.

The rearrangement joins TRBV4-3 to TRBJ2-3; tentative D call: TRBD1 (5 bases). V lost 2 bases to trimming and J lost 0 bases, with 6 bases between them. This CDR3 is 14 amino acids long. CDR1 and CDR2 (germline): LGHNA, YSLEER. The CDR3 loop reads CASSQQGSTDTQYF. CDR3 bases: TGCGCCAGCAGCCAACAGGGAAGCACAGATACGCAGTATTTT.

The V gene is TRBV18, the J gene TRBJ2-5, with D unresolved. CDR3 length equals 14 residues. In germline, CDR1 is KGHSH, CDR2 LQKENI. V dropped 4 bases and J dropped 3 bases, with 12 bases sitting between them. CDR3: CASSRGSEEETQYF. The DNA for the CDR3 is TGTGCCAGCTCACGGGGTTCCGAGGAAGAGACCCAGTACTTC.

The gene calls are TRBV12-3 or TRBV12-4 and TRBJ1-3; D unresolved. The CDR3 is made up of 12 amino acids. V shed 2 bases and J shed 6 bases, with 5 bases lying between them. The DNA for the CDR3 is TGTGCCAGCAGTTTATGGGCAAACACCATATATTTT. Amino acids: CASSLWANTIYF.

The genes are TRBV7-3 and TRBJ1-1, with D unclear. Between the trimmed V and J ends, which lost 5 bases and 4 bases, there was a span of 11 bases. This CDR3 contains 13 residues. Germline CDR1 is SGHTA and CDR2 is FQGTGA. The DNA of the CDR3 is TGTGCCAGCAGCCCCGGGATTCCCACTGAAGCTTTCTTT. Its translation: CASSPGIPTEAFF.

This clone was seen just once. The CDR3: CASSLDLRSEAFF. The CDR3 DNA sequence: TGTGCCAGCAGCTTAGACCTCCGATCTGAAGCTTTCTTT. The chain recombines TRBV7-9 with TRBJ1-1, with no clear D. Looked up from germline, CDR1 is SEHNR and CDR2 is FQNEAQ (reference sequence). V was cut by 1 base and J by 6 bases, with 9 bases left in between. This CDR3 contains 13 residues.

This clone has only one observation. The chain uses TRBV27 and TRBJ1-6; 9 bases match TRBD1. Trimming at V came to 5 bases and at J to 0 bases, leaving 5 bases not matched to a gene. The germline CDR1 and CDR2 sequences are MNHEY and SMNVEV (reference sequence). This CDR3 has 17 amino acids. This chain's CDR3 is CASSIGQGSSYNSPLHF. DNA of the CDR3: TGTGCCAGCAGTATCGGACAGGGGAGCTCCTATAATTCACCCCTCCACTTT.

V is TRBV13 and J is TRBJ2-7; 8 bases match TRBD1. Looked up from germline, CDR1 is PRHDT and CDR2 is FYEKMQ (reference sequence). This CDR3 contains 17 residues. Trimming took 4 bases from V and 0 from J; bases not matched to a gene: 11. The CDR3 spells CASSSLQDRAISYEQYF. The CDR3 DNA is TGTGCCAGCAGCTCCCTACAGGACAGGGCCATCTCCTACGAGCAGTACTTC.

The rearrangement joins TRBV29-1 to TRBJ1-1; D remains ambiguous. The V gene's germline CDR1 is SQVTM and CDR2 ANQGSEA. The CDR3 is 13 residues long. Trimming removed 4 bases at V and 0 bases at J, with 9 bases between. The CDR3 region has the DNA TGCAGCGTTGGAGGACGGTTGAACACTGAAGCTTTCTTT. Translating gives CSVGGRLNTEAFF.

The chain is built from TRBV5-1 and TRBJ1-6; D is undetermined. Germline CDR1 and CDR2: SGHRS and YFSETQ. The V end lost 4 bases, the J end lost 9 bases, and 14 bases lay between the germline ends. This CDR3 has 14 residues. CDR3 sequence reads: CASSKVTSTSPLHF. CDR3 sequence (DNA): TGCGCCAGCAGCAAGGTGACATCTACTTCACCCCTCCACTTT.

The chain uses TRBV6-5 and TRBJ2-7, with TRBD1 identical over 11 bases. The CDR3 has 15 residues. V lost 6 bases and J lost 1; bases outside the gene matches: 5. Germline loops: CDR1 MNHEY, CDR2 SVGAGI. CDR3: CASRSGQGVSYEQYV. CDR3 coding DNA: TGTGCCAGCAGATCGGGACAGGGGGTTTCCTACGAGCAGTACGTC.

The chain carries TRBV9 and TRBJ2-3, with D perhaps given as TRBD1 or TRBD2 (6 bases each). Trimming stripped 0 bases from V and 0 bases from J, with 8 bases between. This CDR3 contains 15 residues. The germline V gene encodes CDR1 SGDLS and CDR2 YYNGEE. DNA for the CDR3: TGTGCCAGCAGCGTAGCGGGGGCTAGCACAGATACGCAGTATTTT. It yields the protein CASSVAGASTDTQYF.

The chain links TRBV9 to TRBJ1-2; D ambiguous. This CDR3 comprises 14 residues. Germline CDR1 and CDR2: SGDLS and YYNGEE. The ends were cut back, 3 bases at V and 0 bases at J, with 9 bases in the middle. The CDR3 spells CASSASGTNYGYTF. DNA of the CDR3: TGTGCCAGCAGCGCATCTGGAACTAACTATGGCTACACCTTC.

V is TRBV5-1 and J is TRBJ2-7, with 9 nucleotides matching TRBD2. The V gene end was trimmed by 4 bases and the J gene end by 2 bases; junction bases not matched to a gene: 10. The CDR3 sequence is 16 residues long. Germline CDR1 reads SGHRS; CDR2 reads YFSETQ. The CDR3 sequence is CASSPRAAGGPYEQYF. In DNA, the CDR3 is TGCGCCAGCAGCCCGAGGGCAGCGGGGGGTCCCTACGAGCAGTACTTC.

The chain carries TRBV6-5 and TRBJ1-5; 9 bases are shared with TRBD1. The CDR3 consists of 15 residues. J was trimmed by 2 bases and V by 7 bases; bases with no gene match: 6. CDR1 MNHEY and CDR2 SVGAGI come from the germline V gene. The CDR3 nucleotides are TGTGCCAGCAAACCGGGACAGGGTGGCAATCAGCCCCAGCATTTT. The encoded protein is CASKPGQGGNQPQHF.

This chain joins TRBV21-1 and TRBJ2-1; the table's D call, TRBD2, was not checked against the DNA. TRBV21-1 is given as a pseudogene. The CDR3 sequence is 13 residues long. In DNA form, the CDR3 reads TGTGTAGCTTTGGTCAACTCCTACAATGAGCAGTTCTTC. This gives the protein CVALVNSYNEQFF.

V usage is TRBV6-5 and J usage is TRBJ2-7, with D unresolved. Per germline, CDR1 MNHEY and CDR2 SVGAGI. The CDR3 has 15 amino acids. V was trimmed by 0 bases and J by 2 bases, leaving 11 bases between them. The CDR3 loop reads CASSYSYTSAYEQYF. The CDR3 DNA reads as TGTGCCAGCAGTTACTCATATACCTCCGCCTACGAGCAGTACTTC.

This chain connects TRBV29-1 to TRBJ1-6; 7 positions agree with TRBD1. The ends lost 7 bases at V and 9 bases at J; junction bases unmatched: 18. The CDR3 extends over 16 amino acids. In germline, CDR1 is SQVTM, CDR2 ANQGSEA. CDR3 DNA: TGCAGCGGCAAATACCGGGACAGATGGTTACCTTCACCCCTCCACTTT. It is translated as CSGKYRDRWLPSPLHF.

The chain couples TRBV27 to TRBJ1-5; D is possibly TRBD1 (6 bases). Deletions cut 5 bases from V and 6 bases from J, with 14 bases between. The length of the CDR3 is 14 residues. Per the germline V gene, CDR1 is MNHEY and CDR2 is SMNVEV (reference sequence). This CDR3 is CASSLRQGGQPQHF. The CDR3 nucleotides are TGTGCCAGCAGTCTTAGACAAGGGGGTCAGCCCCAGCATTTT.

The chain has TRBV6-2 or TRBV6-3 and TRBJ1-1; weak D call: TRBD1 (6 bases). The CDR3 has 15 residues. V shed 2 bases and J shed 1 base, with 11 bases lying between them. Germline V CDR1 and CDR2: MNHEY, SVGEGT. The chain's CDR3 is CASSYSGQRNTEAFF. CDR3 sequence (DNA): TGTGCCAGCAGTTACAGCGGACAGAGGAACACTGAAGCTTTCTTT.

This clone has a handful of counts. This rearrangement joins TRBV5-6 to TRBJ2-7, with TRBD1 as a possible D gene (5 bases). The CDR3 runs 12 residues. CDR1 is SGHDT and CDR2 is YYEEEE in the germline V gene. Trimming removed 1 base from V and 6 bases from J, with 8 bases in between. The CDR3 protein is CASSLLRVEQYF. CDR3 coding DNA: TGTGCCAGCAGCTTGCTCAGGGTCGAGCAGTACTTC. The full variable domain, with the rest looked up from reference TRBV5-6 and TRBJ2-7, is DAGVTQSPTHLIKTRGQQVTLRCSPKSGHDTVSWYQQALGQGPQFIFQYYEEEERQRGNFPDRFSGHQFPNYSSELNVNALLLGDSALYLCASSLLRVEQYFGPGTRLTVT.

J is TRBJ2-4 and V is TRBV2; D gene unclear. The germline gives CDR1 SNHLY, CDR2 FYNNEI. This CDR3 has 11 amino acids. V lost 9 bases to trimming and J lost 2 bases, with 5 bases between them. The CDR3 spells CARSSKNIQYF. The CDR3 DNA reads TGTGCCAGATCCTCCAAAAACATTCAGTACTTC.

The V call is TRBV27, the J call TRBJ1-5, with D possibly matching TRBD1 (5 bases). Trimming stripped 2 bases from V and 0 bases from J, with 11 bases between. The CDR3 extends over 16 amino acids. Per germline, CDR1 MNHEY and CDR2 SMNVEV (reference sequence). CDR3 loop: CASSLRGTYSNQPQHF. In nucleotides, the CDR3 is TGTGCCAGCAGTTTACGTGGGACCTATAGCAATCAGCCCCAGCATTTT.

This sequence joins TRBV3-1 (or the pseudogene TRBV3-2) and TRBJ2-3; possible D gene TRBD1, 6 bases. The V and J ends lost 5 bases and 2 bases respectively, with 14 bases between them. The CDR3 length is 15 residues. Germline CDR1 reads LGHDT; CDR2 reads YNNKEL (reference sequence). The DNA for the CDR3 is TGTGCCAGCAGCTCTAAGGGGGTGTACACAGATACGCAGTATTTT. This gives the protein CASSSKGVYTDTQYF.

This sequence joins TRBV5-1 and TRBJ2-7, with 7 bases matching TRBD2. This CDR3 contains 16 residues. The ends lost 4 bases at V and 5 bases at J; junction bases unmatched: 15. Looked up from germline, CDR1 is SGHRS and CDR2 is YFSETQ. This CDR3 reads CASSPTSDPVGNEQYF. The CDR3 DNA sequence: TGCGCCAGCAGCCCCACTAGCGACCCAGTCGGGAACGAGCAGTACTTC. Supplemented by reference TRBV5-1 and TRBJ2-7, the full variable domain reads KAGVTQTPRYLIKTRGQQVTLSCSPISGHRSVSWYQQTPGQGLQFLFEYFSETQRNKGNFPGRFSGRQFSNSRSEMNVSTLELGDSALYLCASSPTSDPVGNEQYFGPGTRLTVT.

This chain uses TRBV3-1 (or the pseudogene TRBV3-2) with TRBJ2-2; 9 positions agree with TRBD1. Germline CDR1 LGHDT, CDR2 YNNKEL (reference sequence). The CDR3 spans 15 residues. V was clipped by 5 bases and J by 7 bases; unmatched bases: 8. DNA for the CDR3: TGTGCCAGCAGCGCGATAAACAGGGGGCGCGGGGAGCTGTTTTTT. Amino acid sequence: CASSAINRGRGELFF.

The chain carries TRBV5-1 and TRBJ2-5; 10 bases fit TRBD2. The CDR3 totals 15 residues. Unmatched junction bases numbered 0, after V lost 1 base and J lost 0 bases. Germline V gives CDR1 SGHRS, CDR2 YFSETQ. The CDR3 sequence is CASSLTSGDQETQYF. CDR3 nucleotides: TGCGCCAGCAGCTTGACTAGCGGGGACCAAGAGACCCAGTACTTC.

The V and J genes are TRBV4-2 and TRBJ2-3; 14 nucleotides agree with TRBD2. Germline V lookup: CDR1 LGHNA, CDR2 YNFKEQ. This CDR3 is 18 amino acids long. V shed 0 bases and J 5 bases; nucleotides not matched to a gene: 7. CDR3 sequence reads: CASSQDRLAGGFGDTQYF. The CDR3 DNA sequence: TGTGCCAGCAGCCAAGATAGACTAGCGGGGGGGTTCGGAGATACGCAGTATTTT.